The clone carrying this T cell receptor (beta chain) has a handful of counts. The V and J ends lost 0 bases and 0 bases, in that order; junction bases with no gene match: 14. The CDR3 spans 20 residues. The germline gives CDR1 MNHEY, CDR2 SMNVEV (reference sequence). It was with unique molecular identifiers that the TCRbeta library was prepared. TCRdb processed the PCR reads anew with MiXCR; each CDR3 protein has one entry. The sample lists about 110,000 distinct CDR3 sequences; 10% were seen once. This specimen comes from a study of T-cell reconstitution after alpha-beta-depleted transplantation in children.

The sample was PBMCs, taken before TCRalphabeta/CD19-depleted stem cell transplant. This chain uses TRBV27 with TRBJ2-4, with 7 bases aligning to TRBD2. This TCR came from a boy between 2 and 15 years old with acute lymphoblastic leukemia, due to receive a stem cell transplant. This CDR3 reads CASSLSTPFGASGAKNIQYF. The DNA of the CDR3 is TGTGCCAGCAGTTTATCCACCCCCTTCGGGGCTAGCGGAGCCAAAAACATTCAGTACTTC.